These 2 T cell receptor beta chains came from one sample sequenced in a study of blood T cell repertoires in COVID-19. The assay was immunoSEQ multiplex PCR, and TCRdb's table has in-frame clones only and misses some. The sample consists of roughly 220,000 clones, roughly 84% of them appearing once. Sequencing was carried out using PBMCs or T cells enriched from blood (not recorded which). These receptor sequences come from a woman in her 40s who had recovered from COVID-19.

J is TRBJ2-1 and V is TRBV5-8; 9 bases fit TRBD2. CDR3 length equals 16 residues. V lost 2 bases and J lost 3; bases outside the gene matches: 6. Germline-derived CDR1 and CDR2 are SGHTS and YDEGEE. For the CDR3, the DNA is TGTGCCAGCAGCTTAGGTCCAGCGGGAGGCTACAATGAGCAGTTCTTC. Translation gives CASSLGPAGGYNEQFF.

The chain recombines TRBV10-3 with TRBJ1-1, with 11 nucleotides matching TRBD1. The V gene end was trimmed by 3 bases and the J gene end by 6 bases; junction bases not matched to a gene: 3. CDR1 and CDR2 (germline): ENHRY, SYGVKD. CDR3 length equals 14 residues. CDR3 nucleotide sequence: TGTGCCATCAGTGATCTGGGACAGGGGGCTGAAGCTTTCTTT. Protein sequence: CAISDLGQGAEAFF.